The next 18 T cell receptor beta chains were all read from a single sample in a study of response to subunit inactivated influenza vaccine. TCRdb reprocessed the RT-PCR reads via MiXCR and lists one record per CDR3 protein. The data contain around 580,000 distinct CDR3 sequences, roughly 15% of them singletons. Specimen: PBMCs from blood, collected roughly 12 days after vaccination. These receptors were obtained from a man over 45 who received an inactivated influenza vaccine.

This chain uses TRBV15 with TRBJ2-7, with 8 bases that match TRBD1. CDR3 size: 18 residues. With 1 base clipped from V and 4 bases from J, the junction kept 15 bases outside the gene matches. Germline V gives CDR1 LNHNV, CDR2 YYDKDF (reference sequence). The CDR3 DNA is TGTGCCACCAGCAGAGGAGGCCGAGGGACAGGCCAACCATACGAGCAGTACTTC. Amino acids: CATSRGGRGTGQPYEQYF.

V usage is TRBV7-8 and J usage is TRBJ1-5; no reliable D call. Germline V gene lookup returns CDR1 SGHVS and CDR2 FQNEAQ. There are 16 residues in the CDR3. Trimming pared 4 bases from V and 5 bases from J, leaving 18 bases between. The CDR3 sequence: CASSSGRYQPDQPQHF. The CDR3, as DNA: TGTGCCAGCAGCTCCGGACGTTACCAACCCGATCAGCCCCAGCATTTT.

This clonotype was observed many times. The gene calls are TRBV4-2 and TRBJ1-5, with D hard to call. Between the trimmed V and J ends, which lost 0 bases and 3 bases, there was a span of 15 bases. Looked up from germline, CDR1 is LGHNA and CDR2 is YNFKEQ. The CDR3 covers 17 residues. CDR3 nucleotides: TGTGCCAGCAGCCAAGATGGAGGGTCCTCTTTCAATCAGCCCCAGCATTTT. Translating gives CASSQDGGSSFNQPQHF.

The chain uses TRBV5-1 and TRBJ2-5, with 8 bases lining up with TRBD1. The CDR3 has 13 residues. CDR1 SGHRS and CDR2 YFSETQ come from the germline V gene. With V trimmed by 4 bases and J by 6 bases, 5 bases remained unmatched. CDR3 region: CASSPDREQTQYF. Written as DNA, the CDR3 is TGCGCCAGCAGCCCGGACAGGGAACAGACCCAGTACTTC.

This clonotype has more than one count but fewer than ten. The chain combines TRBV5-6 with TRBJ1-4, with TRBD1 matching 9 bases. With 4 bases clipped from V and 5 bases from J, the junction kept 6 bases outside the gene matches. Germline V gives CDR1 SGHDT, CDR2 YYEEEE. The CDR3 loop spans 15 amino acids. CDR3 protein: CASSPRDRANEKLFF. The CDR3 DNA sequence: TGTGCCAGCAGCCCCCGGGACAGGGCAAATGAAAAACTGTTTTTT.

The chain employs TRBV7-6 and TRBJ2-3, with TRBD1 matching 8 bases. The CDR3 has 21 amino acids. With 0 bases clipped from V and 0 bases from J, the junction kept 17 bases outside the gene matches. In germline, CDR1 is SGHVS, CDR2 FNYEAQ. For the CDR3, the DNA is TGTGCCAGCAGCTTAGCGGTATTACAGGGGGTCCCACAATCTAGCACAGATACGCAGTATTTT. The encoded protein is CASSLAVLQGVPQSSTDTQYF.

The chain combines TRBV28 with TRBJ1-2; 7 bases agree with TRBD1. V lost 3 bases, J lost 7 bases, and 8 bases stayed unmatched. This CDR3 is 14 amino acids long. CDR1 and CDR2 (germline): MDHEN, SYDVKM. The CDR3 DNA follows: TGTGCCAGCAGTTTGCGCGTAGACAGGGCTGGCTACACCTTC. Its protein is CASSLRVDRAGYTF.

This clonotype showed up just a few times. The J gene is TRBJ2-3, the V gene TRBV7-2, with D possibly TRBD2 on 6 matching bases. The length of the CDR3 is 14 residues. Germline V gene lookup returns CDR1 SGHTA and CDR2 FQGNSA. V was shortened by 5 bases and J by 8 bases, with 17 bases between the two germline ends. CDR3: CASSPPGLGGTQYF. The CDR3 DNA reads TGTGCCAGCAGCCCCCCGGGACTGGGGGGTACGCAGTATTTT.

A few counts support this clonotype. The gene calls are TRBV6-2 or TRBV6-3 and TRBJ1-2; 9 bases match TRBD1. Germline trimming cut 6 bases from V and 8 bases from J; bases unmatched to any gene: 10. Germline CDR1 MNHEY, CDR2 SVGEGT. CDR3 size: 14 residues. CDR3 loop: CASRRRDRVGGYTF. DNA of the CDR3: TGTGCCAGCAGACGACGGGACAGGGTCGGCGGCTACACCTTC.

This clonotype has just a few counts. This rearrangement joins TRBV4-2 to TRBJ1-2; D is unresolved. The CDR3 covers 14 residues. V was cut by 3 bases and J by 5 bases, with 13 bases left in between. Per the germline V gene, CDR1 is LGHNA and CDR2 is YNFKEQ. CDR3 in DNA: TGTGCCAGCAGCCACGCGCGAGAAAGATATGGCTACACCTTC. Translated, it gives CASSHARERYGYTF.

A few counts support this clonotype. The chain recombines TRBV9 with TRBJ2-1; 7 bases fit TRBD1. The CDR3 is made up of 15 amino acids. V was clipped by 3 bases and J by 6 bases; unmatched bases: 9. Germline lookup yields CDR1 SGDLS and CDR2 YYNGEE. DNA of the CDR3: TGTGCCAGCAGCGCAAGACAGGGTCAGGGCAATGAGCAGTTCTTC. Translating it yields CASSARQGQGNEQFF.

V is TRBV6-5 and J is TRBJ2-1, with 10 bases lining up with TRBD2. Germline lookup yields CDR1 MNHEY and CDR2 SVGAGI. The CDR3 covers 16 residues. V was pared by 0 bases and J by 6 bases, with 5 bases of the junction left unmatched. The CDR3 spells CASSYSNLAGANEQFF. CDR3 DNA sequence: TGTGCCAGCAGTTACTCGAACCTAGCGGGAGCCAATGAGCAGTTCTTC.

Only a few counts were recorded for this clonotype. The chain links TRBV7-2 to TRBJ2-3, with TRBD2 matching over 12 bases. The CDR3 is 16 amino acids. The germline gives CDR1 SGHTA, CDR2 FQGNSA. The junction had 7 bases not matched to a gene; V was cut back by 5 bases and J by 4 bases. DNA for the CDR3: TGTGCCAGCAGCGGGGCGACTAGCGGGAGATCAGATACGCAGTATTTT. It codes for CASSGATSGRSDTQYF.

This clonotype was seen only a few times. The chain links TRBV24-1 to TRBJ1-1; no definite D call. Germline V lookup: CDR1 KGHDR, CDR2 SFDVKD. The CDR3 runs 13 residues. Between the trimmed V and J ends, which lost 8 bases and 1 base, there was a span of 10 bases. The CDR3 sequence: CATKGGGNTEAFF. The CDR3 DNA sequence: TGTGCCACCAAGGGAGGTGGGAACACTGAAGCTTTCTTT.

V gene TRBV12-3 or TRBV12-4 combines with J gene TRBJ2-4; 9 positions match TRBD1. V gave up 0 bases and J gave up 8 bases; unmatched junction bases: 5. The CDR3 contains 15 residues. CDR3 bases: TGTGCCAGCAGTTTAGCGGGACAGGGTAGGGACATTCAGTACTTC. Its translation: CASSLAGQGRDIQYF.

The rearrangement uses TRBV19 and TRBJ2-2; 12 bases match TRBD1. The germline V gene has CDR1 LNHDA and CDR2 SQIVND (reference sequence). CDR3 length equals 17 residues. The V segment lost 7 bases and the J segment 4 bases; nucleotides outside the gene matches: 10. The CDR3 region has the DNA TGTGCCAGTACCAAGGGACAGGGGGCGATTTTCACCGGGGAGCTGTTTTTT. Its translation is CASTKGQGAIFTGELFF. The variable domain in full, with the rest retrieved from reference TRBV19 and TRBJ2-2, is DGGITQSPKYLFRKEGQNVTLSCEQNLNHDAMYWYRQDPGQGLRLIYYSQIVNDFQKGDIAEGYSVSREKKESFPLTVTSAQKNPTAFYLCASTKGQGAIFTGELFFGEGSRLTVL.

The gene calls are TRBV4-3 and TRBJ2-2, with 8 bases aligning to TRBD1. The CDR3 spans 15 residues. Germline trimming cut 1 base from V and 7 bases from J; bases unmatched to any gene: 5. Germline CDR1 reads LGHNA; CDR2 reads YSLEER. CDR3 in amino acids: CASSQGTGKLGELFF. The CDR3 DNA reads as TGCGCCAGCAGCCAAGGGACAGGGAAACTCGGGGAGCTGTTTTTT.

This chain joins TRBV29-1 and TRBJ1-1; 7 positions agree with TRBD1. The V and J ends lost 4 bases and 7 bases, in that order; junction bases with no gene match: 12. The germline CDR1 and CDR2 sequences are SQVTM and ANQGSEA. The CDR3 totals 14 residues. The CDR3 reads CSVGRSGTALEAFF. The DNA for the CDR3 is TGCAGCGTTGGCCGTTCCGGGACAGCCCTTGAAGCTTTCTTT.